The 30 T cell receptor beta chains below were found in one sample sequenced in a study of B cell selection in AIRE deficiency. Sequencing was performed with immunoSEQ multiplex PCR; in TCRdb, only in-frame clones are kept and a portion is missing. The sample lists tens of thousands of clones, 97% occurring once. Sorting defined conventional CD4 T cells as CD4+CD127+. Sequenced material: conventional CD4+ T cells sorted from PBMCs. These receptors were collected from a human donor with AIRE deficiency.

The chain joins TRBV5-1 to TRBJ2-2; unclear D gene. Germline loops: CDR1 SGHRS, CDR2 YFSETQ. The V end lost 5 bases, the J end lost 6 bases, and 11 bases lay between the germline ends. The CDR3 is 13 residues long. The CDR3 nucleotides are TGCGCCAGCAGTGGCGGAGAAGCCGGGGAGCTGTTTTTT. As protein: CASSGGEAGELFF.

Here the CDR3 DNA reads TGTGCCAGCACCCGACAGGGTTTCACCGGGGAGCTGTTTTTT. Its protein product is CASTRQGFTGELFF. The rearrangement joins TRBV6-5 to TRBJ2-2; TRBD1 aligns across 7 bases. The ends lost 7 bases at V and 4 bases at J; junction bases unmatched: 6. Germline loops: CDR1 MNHEY, CDR2 SVGAGI. The CDR3 has 14 amino acids.

This chain uses TRBV5-1 with TRBJ2-3, with 8 bases matching TRBD2. This CDR3 is built from 16 residues. Unmatched junction bases numbered 7, after V lost 1 base and J lost 3 bases. In germline, CDR1 is SGHRS, CDR2 YFSETQ. CDR3 nucleotide sequence: TGCGCCAGCAGCTTGATGGGACTAGGAGGGACAGATACGCAGTATTTT. Protein: CASSLMGLGGTDTQYF.

The CDR3 DNA sequence: TGTGCCAGCAGTTTCTTGGGGGGAGATACGCAGTATTTT. Residues: CASSFLGGDTQYF. The gene calls are TRBV27 and TRBJ2-3; D perhaps matches TRBD2 (6 bases). This CDR3 contains 13 residues. Trimming took off 3 bases at V and 5 bases at J, with 9 bases between the two ends. The germline gives CDR1 MNHEY, CDR2 SMNVEV (reference sequence).

The CDR3 region has the DNA TGTGCCAGCAGACCGCACGGGACTAGCGGGGGAGGCACCGGGGAGCTGTTTTTT. Protein product: CASRPHGTSGGGTGELFF. The chain employs TRBV6-4 and TRBJ2-2, with 14 bases fitting TRBD2. The CDR3 covers 18 residues. J lost 4 bases, V lost 6 bases, and 10 bases had no gene match. CDR1 MRHNA and CDR2 SNTAGT come from the germline V gene.

The rearrangement uses TRBV6-1 and TRBJ2-3, with D possibly TRBD1 on 5 matching bases. The V and J ends lost 7 bases and 0 bases respectively, with 11 bases between them. There are 14 residues in the CDR3. Per the germline V gene, CDR1 is MNHNS and CDR2 is SASEGT. In DNA form, the CDR3 reads TGTGCCAGCAAACGGACACTGAGCACAGATACGCAGTATTTT. It encodes CASKRTLSTDTQYF.

This chain joins TRBV4-3 and TRBJ1-4, with 10 bases identical to TRBD1. V shed 3 bases and J 4 bases; nucleotides not matched to a gene: 5. Germline V gene sequence: CDR1 LGHNA, CDR2 YSLEER. This CDR3 region has 16 residues. CDR3 nucleotides: TGCGCCAGCAGCCAGGGGGACAGGGGAGGTAATGAAAAACTGTTTTTT. This codes for CASSQGDRGGNEKLFF.

CDR3 in amino acids: CASSLPGRRERYEQYF. The CDR3 DNA is TGTGCCAGCAGTTTACCCGGTCGAAGGGAGCGCTACGAGCAGTACTTC. The rearrangement joins TRBV28 to TRBJ2-7; a weak D match, TRBD2 (5 bases). The CDR3 extends over 16 amino acids. Trimming cost V 2 bases and J 3 bases, with 17 bases left between them. The V gene's germline CDR1 is MDHEN and CDR2 SYDVKM.

The CDR3 sequence is CASSLDAANTEAFF. For the CDR3, the DNA is TGTGCCAGCAGCTTAGACGCAGCGAACACTGAAGCTTTCTTT. The chain employs TRBV11-3 and TRBJ1-1, with D hard to call. The length of the CDR3 is 14 residues. Trimming left V 0 bases short and J 1 base short, with 6 bases between. From germline, CDR1 is SGHNT and CDR2 YENEEA.

The chain carries TRBV19 and TRBJ1-1; D gene unclear. V was pared by 5 bases and J by 7 bases, with 17 bases between. The CDR3 has 14 amino acids. The germline V gene has CDR1 LNHDA and CDR2 SQIVND (reference sequence). CDR3 in amino acids: CASSSNQRVNEAFF. The CDR3 DNA is TGTGCCAGTAGTTCCAATCAGAGAGTGAATGAAGCTTTCTTT.

The chain combines TRBV18 with TRBJ2-7; D ambiguous. There are 14 residues in the CDR3. Germline assignment: CDR1 KGHSH and CDR2 LQKENI. V dropped 0 bases and J dropped 2 bases, with 8 bases sitting between them. The CDR3 loop reads CASSPPARPYEQYF. The CDR3 bases are TGTGCCAGCTCACCACCGGCCAGGCCCTACGAGCAGTACTTC.

V usage is TRBV27 and J usage is TRBJ1-3, with D possibly TRBD1 on 6 matching bases. CDR1 is MNHEY, CDR2 SMNVEV, per germline (reference sequence). The length of the CDR3 is 14 residues. V lost 0 bases, J lost 6 bases, and 9 bases lay in between. DNA of the CDR3: TGTGCCAGCAGTTTATCTGGGGGGCTAAACACCATATATTTT. Protein: CASSLSGGLNTIYF.

The chain employs TRBV6-1 and TRBJ1-1; D not resolved. Trimming removed 7 bases from V and 1 base from J, with 7 bases in between. The germline V gene encodes CDR1 MNHNS and CDR2 SASEGT. This CDR3 is 12 amino acids long. The CDR3 protein is CASKYRNTEAFF. In DNA, the CDR3 is TGTGCCAGCAAGTACCGGAACACTGAAGCTTTCTTT.

As regards this clone: Other DNA variants within this sample encode the same CDR3. This rearrangement joins TRBV28 to TRBJ2-7; D is perhaps TRBD2 (6 bases). The CDR3 loop spans 13 amino acids. Germline V lookup: CDR1 MDHEN, CDR2 SYDVKM. The V gene lost 3 bases and the J gene lost 7 bases, with 13 bases spanning the gap. As DNA, the CDR3 is TGTGCCAGCAGTTTGTCGGGAGTAAGGGAGCAGTACTTC. This translates into CASSLSGVREQYF.

The chain recombines TRBV5-1 with TRBJ2-7, with 9 bases that match TRBD2. Trimming removed 4 bases from V and 0 bases from J; junction bases left unmatched: 17. Germline assignment: CDR1 SGHRS and CDR2 YFSETQ. This CDR3 contains 19 residues. The CDR3 is CASSRKGGLAGPSSYEQYF. The CDR3 DNA sequence: TGCGCCAGCAGCCGAAAAGGAGGTCTAGCGGGGCCCAGCTCCTACGAGCAGTACTTC.

The genes are TRBV5-1 and TRBJ1-2; no definite D call. Trimming took off 0 bases at V and 8 bases at J, with 11 bases between the two ends. This CDR3 has 13 residues. CDR1 and CDR2 (germline): SGHRS, YFSETQ. The CDR3 DNA reads TGCGCCAGCAGCTTGGCGGCTGGAGGAGGCTACACCTTC. It translates to CASSLAAGGGYTF.

V usage is TRBV6-6 and J usage is TRBJ1-5, with D possibly being TRBD1 (5 bases). This CDR3 region has 13 residues. From germline, CDR1 is MNHNY and CDR2 SVGAGI (reference sequence). Trimming removed 7 bases at V and 6 bases at J, with 13 bases between. For the CDR3, the DNA is TGTGCCAGCAAGGGGCGGGGTAGTCAGCCCCAGCATTTT. This translates into CASKGRGSQPQHF.

The V and J genes are TRBV4-3 and TRBJ1-2; perhaps TRBD1 as D (5 bases). Per germline, CDR1 LGHNA and CDR2 YSLEER. The CDR3 contains 13 residues. V dropped 0 bases and J dropped 8 bases, with 10 bases sitting between them. The CDR3 protein is CASSQDGGFGYTF. CDR3 in DNA: TGCGCCAGCAGCCAAGACGGGGGTTTCGGCTACACCTTC.

This clone was recorded only once. The CDR3 protein is CAWSSLGVANEKLFF. The CDR3 DNA is TGTGCCTGGAGTAGCCTGGGTGTCGCTAATGAAAAACTGTTTTTT. This sequence joins TRBV30 and TRBJ1-4; D is undetermined. Looked up from germline, CDR1 is GTSNPN and CDR2 is SVGIG (reference sequence). The CDR3 loop spans 15 amino acids. The V gene lost 2 bases and the J gene lost 3 bases, with 13 bases spanning the gap.

The V gene is TRBV5-4, the J gene TRBJ2-2, with unresolved D. The V end lost 4 bases, the J end lost 4 bases, and 17 bases lay between the germline ends. CDR1 is SGHNT, CDR2 YYREEE, per germline (reference sequence). There are 16 residues in the CDR3. DNA of the CDR3: TGTGCCAGCAGCAAGGCCTCTACTGGGCGCACCGGGGAGCTGTTTTTT. Its translation is CASSKASTGRTGELFF. The complete variable domain, with remaining parts taken from reference TRBV5-4 and TRBJ2-2, reads ETGVTQSPTHLIKTRGQQVTLRCSSQSGHNTVSWYQQALGQGPQFIFQYYREEENGRGNFPPRFSGLQFPNYSSELNVNALELDDSALYLCASSKASTGRTGELFFGEGSRLTVL.

This rearrangement joins TRBV18 to TRBJ1-2; 7 bases line up with TRBD1. Germline loops: CDR1 KGHSH, CDR2 LQKENI. This CDR3 is 17 amino acids long. J lost 7 bases, V lost 3 bases, and 17 bases had no gene match. CDR3 DNA sequence: TGTGCCAGCTCACCGGGGCCCGGACAGGACCGCGAGGGTGGCTACACCTTC. It yields the protein CASSPGPGQDREGGYTF.

The chain links TRBV5-1 to TRBJ1-1; 8 bases are a match to TRBD1. Germline-derived CDR1 and CDR2 are SGHRS and YFSETQ. This CDR3 comprises 14 residues. With 4 bases clipped from V and 6 bases from J, the junction kept 8 bases outside the gene matches. The CDR3, as DNA: TGCGCCAGCAGCACCGACAGGGGAATCGCTGAAGCTTTCTTT. It specifies CASSTDRGIAEAFF.

The rearrangement links TRBV5-4 to TRBJ2-7, with TRBD2 identical over 11 bases. CDR1 is SGHNT, CDR2 YYREEE, per germline (reference sequence). J was trimmed by 3 bases and V by 2 bases; bases with no gene match: 7. There are 16 residues in the CDR3. CDR3 coding DNA: TGTGCCAGCAGCTTCGCGGGAACTAGCGGGAGCTACGAGCAGTACTTC. It is translated as CASSFAGTSGSYEQYF.

The V gene is TRBV4-3, the J gene TRBJ1-2; the D gene is possibly TRBD1 (5 bases). The CDR3 is made up of 12 amino acids. The germline V gene encodes CDR1 LGHNA and CDR2 YSLEER. Between the trimmed V and J ends, which lost 5 bases and 8 bases, there was a span of 12 bases. As DNA, the CDR3 is TGCGCCAGCAGCGGGGGGGGATGGGGCTACACCTTC. As protein: CASSGGGWGYTF.

J is TRBJ2-1 and V is TRBV7-3; D gene ambiguous. There are 10 residues in the CDR3. From germline, CDR1 is SGHTA and CDR2 FQGTGA. Trimming cost V 6 bases and J 5 bases, with 2 bases left between them. CDR3 residues: CASRNNEQFF. The CDR3, as DNA: TGTGCCAGCAGAAACAATGAGCAGTTCTTC.

The chain's CDR3 is CASSPSGDWDLKPQHF. The CDR3 DNA sequence: TGTGCCAGCTCACCTTCGGGGGATTGGGATCTTAAGCCCCAGCATTTT. The genes are TRBV18 and TRBJ1-5; D is perhaps TRBD1 (5 bases). V lost 3 bases and J lost 8, with 20 bases in between. The germline V gene encodes CDR1 KGHSH and CDR2 LQKENI. This CDR3 contains 16 residues. Combining the CDR3 with reference TRBV18 and TRBJ1-5 gives the whole variable domain NAGVMQNPRHLVRRRGQEARLRCSPMKGHSHVYWYRQLPEEGLKFMVYLQKENIIDESGMPKERFSAEFPKEGPSILRIQQVVRGDSAAYFCASSPSGDWDLKPQHFGDGTRLSIL.

The gene calls are TRBV9 and TRBJ2-3, with D hard to call. Trimming left V 4 bases short and J 2 bases short, with 14 bases between. The CDR3 loop spans 15 amino acids. Germline V lookup: CDR1 SGDLS, CDR2 YYNGEE. CDR3 sequence (DNA): TGTGCCAGCAGCTCGGGCGGAGCCTACACAGATACGCAGTATTTT. Its translation: CASSSGGAYTDTQYF.

This clone was seen once. The CDR3 nucleotides are TGTGCCAGCAGTTCTCCGGACAGGTCCTACGAGCAGTACTTC. As protein: CASSSPDRSYEQYF. The J gene is TRBJ2-7, the V gene TRBV6-5; 7 bases are a match to TRBD1. Unmatched junction bases numbered 4, after V lost 4 bases and J lost 1 base. This CDR3 has 14 residues. Germline V CDR1 and CDR2: MNHEY, SVGAGI.

A few counts support this clone. V gene TRBV6-1 combines with J gene TRBJ2-7, with 8 nucleotides matching TRBD1. V shed 5 bases and J 1 base; nucleotides not matched to a gene: 7. From germline, CDR1 is MNHNS and CDR2 SASEGT. The CDR3 is 15 amino acids. The chain's CDR3 is CASSNRGTGSYEQYF. The CDR3 bases are TGTGCCAGCAGTAACAGGGGGACGGGATCCTACGAGCAGTACTTC.

In DNA form, the CDR3 reads TGTGCCAGCAGCCCGCGAGCGGGAGGGCCCCGTGAGCAGTTCTTC. Its protein product is CASSPRAGGPREQFF. The V gene is TRBV7-2, the J gene TRBJ2-1, with TRBD2 identical over 10 bases. V was pared by 5 bases and J by 9 bases, with 10 bases of the junction left unmatched. The germline gives CDR1 SGHTA, CDR2 FQGNSA. CDR3 length: 15 residues. Full variable domain (missing parts from reference TRBV7-2 and TRBJ2-1): GAGVSQSPSNKVTEKGKDVELRCDPISGHTALYWYRQSLGQGLEFLIYFQGNSAPDKSGLPSDRFSAERTGGSVSTLTIQRTQQEDSAVYLCASSPRAGGPREQFFGPGTRLTVL.